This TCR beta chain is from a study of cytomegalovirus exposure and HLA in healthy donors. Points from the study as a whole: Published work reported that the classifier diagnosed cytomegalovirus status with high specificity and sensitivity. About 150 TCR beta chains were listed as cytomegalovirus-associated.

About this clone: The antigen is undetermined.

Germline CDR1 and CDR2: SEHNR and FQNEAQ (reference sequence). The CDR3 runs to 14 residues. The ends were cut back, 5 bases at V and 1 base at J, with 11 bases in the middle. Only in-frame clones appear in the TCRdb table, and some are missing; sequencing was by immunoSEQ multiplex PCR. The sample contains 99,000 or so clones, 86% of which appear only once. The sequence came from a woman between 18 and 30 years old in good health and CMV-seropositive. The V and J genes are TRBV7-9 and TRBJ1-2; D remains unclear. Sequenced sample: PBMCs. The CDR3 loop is CASSPSGHNYGYTF. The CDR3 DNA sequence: TGTGCCAGCAGCCCCAGCGGGCATAACTATGGCTACACCTTC.